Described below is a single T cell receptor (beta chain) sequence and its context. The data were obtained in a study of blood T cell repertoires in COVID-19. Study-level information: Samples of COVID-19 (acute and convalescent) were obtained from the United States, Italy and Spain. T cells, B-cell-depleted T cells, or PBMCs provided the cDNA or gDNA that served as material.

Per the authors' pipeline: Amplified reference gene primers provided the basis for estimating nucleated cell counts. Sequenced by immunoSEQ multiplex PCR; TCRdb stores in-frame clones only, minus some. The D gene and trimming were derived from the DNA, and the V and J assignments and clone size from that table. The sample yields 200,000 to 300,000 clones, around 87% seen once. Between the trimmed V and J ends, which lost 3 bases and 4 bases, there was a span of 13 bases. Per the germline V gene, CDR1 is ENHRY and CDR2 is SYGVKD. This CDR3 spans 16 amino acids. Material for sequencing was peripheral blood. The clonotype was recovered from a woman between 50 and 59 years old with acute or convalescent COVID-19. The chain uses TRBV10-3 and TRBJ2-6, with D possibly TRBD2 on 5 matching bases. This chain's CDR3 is CAISDSAEVGANVLTF. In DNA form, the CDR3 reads TGTGCCATCAGTGATTCGGCGGAGGTCGGGGCCAACGTCCTGACTTTC.